This T cell receptor beta chain originates from a study of CD8 T cells in Susac syndrome. Study summary: Intravenous immunoglobulin alone or corticosteroids were being given to patients with Susac syndrome at blood draw, unless they were therapy-naive.

When the RNA was reverse transcribed, random hexamers were used with an input of roughly 0.45 to 1 ug. Coverage of TCR beta CDR3 amplification by immunoSEQ multiplex PCR extended to 54 Vbeta and 13 Jbeta. TCRdb called the immunoSEQ multiplex PCR reads again in MiXCR, with one record for every CDR3 protein. In the table there are 110,000 to 150,000 distinct CDR3 sequences, approximately 94% of which are singletons. The CDR3 is 12 amino acids. Germline assignment: CDR1 SGDLS and CDR2 YYNGEE. The V and J ends lost 7 bases and 5 bases respectively, with 9 bases between them. High-throughput TCR beta sequencing covered peripheral CD8+ and CD4+ T cells. TEMRA cells were FACS-enriched, with CD8+ and CD4+ T cells isolated negatively.

The TCR was taken from a human donor with Susac syndrome. The sequenced material came from CD4+ T cells from PBMCs. The chain couples TRBV9 to TRBJ2-2; tentative D call: TRBD1 (5 bases). CDR3 sequence (DNA): TGTGCCAGCCCAGGGATGACCGGGGAGCTGTTTTTT. Its translation is CASPGMTGELFF. The full variable domain, rest sourced from reference TRBV9 and TRBJ2-2, is DSGVTQTPKHLITATGQRVTLRCSPRSGDLSVYWYQQSLDQGLQFLIQYYNGEERAKGNILERFSAQQFPDLHSELNLSSLELGDSALYFCASPGMTGELFFGEGSRLTVL.